These T cell receptor beta chains were read from a single sample in a study of T cells in Graves' hyperthyroidism and ophthalmopathy. TCRdb redid the calling of the multiplex PCR reads with MiXCR, one entry per CDR3 protein. Among some 600,000 distinct CDR3 sequences listed, 14% were seen once. The sample taken for sequencing was blood. These receptors came from a woman aged 25 to 39 with Graves' hyperthyroidism that later progressed to Graves' ophthalmopathy. CDR3s include the opening cysteine and the closing phenylalanine or tryptophan. D genes are given only for firm matches. Only part of the rows carry a size: once, few, many, or a class if the clone is expanded.

size: .; D: TRBD2; V: TRBV7-9; J: TRBJ2-5; CDR3: CASSLTGLAVETQYF; DNA: TGTGCCAGCAGCTTAACGGGACTAGCGGTAGAGACCCAGTACTTC
size: many; D: TRBD1; V: TRBV27; J: TRBJ1-5; CDR3: CASSFSGQPSQPQHF; DNA: TGTGCCAGCAGTTTTTCGGGACAGCCAAGTCAGCCCCAGCATTTT
size: many; D: .; V: TRBV18; J: TRBJ1-1; CDR3: CASSPMAGGSEAFF; DNA: TGTGCCAGCTCACCGATGGCCGGAGGGAGTGAAGCTTTCTTT
size: many; D: .; V: TRBV7-9; J: TRBJ1-5; CDR3: CASSSTRWTDNSNQPQHF; DNA: TGTGCCAGCAGCTCCACTCGTTGGACAGACAATAGCAATCAGCCCCAGCATTTT
size: many; D: TRBD1; V: TRBV9; J: TRBJ1-2; CDR3: CASSVGGSGTAYGYTF; DNA: TGTGCCAGCAGCGTAGGTGGAAGTGGGACAGCCTATGGCTACACCTTC
size: .; D: .; V: TRBV29-1; J: TRBJ2-5; CDR3: CSVTTGAGGETQYF; DNA: TGCAGCGTAACCACAGGGGCGGGAGGTGAGACCCAGTACTTC
size: many; D: .; V: TRBV12-3/TRBV12-4; J: TRBJ1-5; CDR3: CASSLEGQPQHF; DNA: TGTGCCAGCAGTTTAGAGGGTCAGCCCCAGCATTTT
size: many; D: .; V: TRBV27; J: TRBJ1-1; CDR3: CASSPWTGPTSEAFF; DNA: TGTGCCAGCAGTCCTTGGACGGGGCCGACGAGCGAAGCTTTCTTT
size: many; D: .; V: TRBV7-3; J: TRBJ1-1; CDR3: CASSLNSDTEAFF; DNA: TGTGCCAGCAGCTTAAATTCAGACACTGAAGCTTTCTTT
size: many; D: TRBD1; V: TRBV7-2; J: TRBJ2-7; CDR3: CASSWGQEVYEQYF; DNA: TGTGCCAGCAGCTGGGGACAGGAGGTTTACGAGCAGTACTTC
size: .; D: .; V: TRBV28; J: TRBJ1-2; CDR3: CAIAQVDYGHTF; DNA: TGTGCCATTGCACAGGTGGACTATGGCCACACCTTC
size: .; D: .; V: TRBV7-2; J: TRBJ1-4; CDR3: CASSQGRSTNEKLFF; DNA: TGTGCCAGCAGTCAAGGACGGTCGACTAATGAAAAACTGTTTTTT
size: .; D: .; V: TRBV4-2; J: TRBJ2-1; CDR3: CASSQDLGTQSYNEQFF; DNA: TGTGCCAGCAGCCAAGATCTGGGGACTCAATCCTACAATGAGCAGTTCTTC
size: .; D: .; V: TRBV11-2; J: TRBJ2-7; CDR3: CASSLYVGPSYEQYF; DNA: TGTGCCAGCAGCTTATACGTGGGTCCCTCCTACGAGCAGTACTTC
size: few; D: .; V: TRBV28; J: TRBJ1-1; CDR3: CASSPNGYTEAFF; DNA: TGTGCCAGCAGCCCTAACGGGTACACTGAAGCTTTCTTT
size: .; D: .; V: TRBV3-1; J: TRBJ2-7; CDR3: CASSQDLGTRDEQYF; DNA: TGTGCCAGCAGCCAAGACCTCGGGACTCGGGACGAGCAGTACTTC
size: few; D: TRBD2; V: TRBV5-1; J: TRBJ2-1; CDR3: CASSWTSESYNEQFF; DNA: TGCGCCAGCAGCTGGACTAGCGAATCCTACAATGAGCAGTTCTTC
size: .; D: .; V: TRBV20-1; J: TRBJ2-5; CDR3: CSASGSKGETQYF; DNA: TGCAGTGCTAGCGGGAGTAAAGGAGAGACCCAGTACTTC
size: .; D: TRBD1; V: TRBV7-9; J: TRBJ2-1; CDR3: CASRNAGTGGDEQFF; DNA: TGTGCCAGCAGGAACGCCGGGACAGGGGGCGATGAGCAGTTCTTC
size: .; D: .; V: TRBV24-1; J: TRBJ2-3; CDR3: CATSAADPTDTQYF; DNA: TGTGCCACCAGTGCGGCAGACCCCACAGATACGCAGTATTTT
size: .; D: .; V: TRBV7-2; J: TRBJ1-5; CDR3: CASSLAAGPGNRPQHF; DNA: TGTGCCAGCAGCTTAGCGGCGGGCCCAGGCAATCGGCCCCAGCATTTT
size: few; D: TRBD1; V: TRBV12-3/TRBV12-4; J: TRBJ1-1; CDR3: CASSHTGGEAFF; DNA: TGTGCCAGCAGTCACACAGGGGGCGAAGCTTTCTTT
size: .; D: .; V: TRBV20-1; J: TRBJ2-7; CDR3: CSARAGWGTSPLYEQYF; DNA: TGCAGTGCTAGAGCTGGATGGGGGACATCCCCCCTCTACGAGCAGTACTTC
size: many; D: TRBD1; V: TRBV11-2; J: TRBJ1-2; CDR3: CASSSTGGNGYTF; DNA: TGTGCCAGCAGCTCTACAGGGGGAAATGGCTACACCTTC
size: many; D: .; V: TRBV19; J: TRBJ2-1; CDR3: CASSRGNPGTGNEQFF; DNA: TGTGCCAGTAGTAGAGGGAATCCCGGGACGGGCAATGAGCAGTTCTTC
size: .; D: .; V: TRBV28; J: TRBJ2-7; CDR3: CASSPLLAAYEQYF; DNA: TGTGCCAGCAGTCCTCTCCTCGCCGCCTACGAGCAGTACTTC
size: few; D: .; V: TRBV9; J: TRBJ2-5; CDR3: CASSVTAERETQYF; DNA: TGTGCCAGCAGCGTTACAGCCGAGAGGGAGACCCAGTACTTC
size: .; D: .; V: TRBV7-9; J: TRBJ2-1; CDR3: CASSMGQYEQFF; DNA: TGTGCCAGCAGCATGGGGCAGTACGAGCAGTTCTTC
size: many; D: .; V: TRBV27; J: TRBJ1-6; CDR3: CASSSGRVSPLHF; DNA: TGTGCCAGCAGTTCCGGGAGAGTTTCACCCCTCCACTTT
size: .; D: TRBD2; V: TRBV19; J: TRBJ2-2; CDR3: CARSSSGRVGELFF; DNA: TGTGCCAGGAGCTCTAGCGGGAGGGTCGGGGAGCTGTTTTTT
size: few; D: .; V: TRBV10-3; J: TRBJ2-7; CDR3: CAIKPDSRGSYEQYF; DNA: TGTGCCATCAAACCGGACAGTCGGGGTTCCTACGAGCAGTACTTC
size: few; D: TRBD2; V: TRBV27; J: TRBJ2-1; CDR3: CASSSWRETQVSYNEQFF; DNA: TGTGCCAGCAGTTCCTGGCGGGAGACCCAAGTCTCCTACAATGAGCAGTTCTTC
size: .; D: .; V: TRBV7-9; J: TRBJ1-4; CDR3: CASSFTVGSEKLFF; DNA: TGTGCCAGCAGCTTCACGGTGGGGAGTGAAAAACTGTTTTTT
size: many; D: .; V: TRBV19; J: TRBJ1-1; CDR3: CATSRGRLNTEAFF; DNA: TGTGCCACCAGCCGAGGGCGGCTGAACACTGAAGCTTTCTTT
size: many; D: .; V: TRBV27; J: TRBJ2-7; CDR3: CASSFGKSYEQYF; DNA: TGTGCCAGCAGTTTTGGGAAGTCCTACGAGCAGTACTTC
size: few; D: .; V: TRBV6-1; J: TRBJ2-2; CDR3: CASSGRRNTGELFF; DNA: TGTGCCAGCAGTGGCAGACGTAACACCGGGGAGCTGTTTTTT
size: many; D: .; V: TRBV11-2; J: TRBJ2-7; CDR3: CASSSWTERSYEQYF; DNA: TGTGCCAGCAGCTCCTGGACAGAGAGAAGTTACGAGCAGTACTTC
size: many; D: TRBD2; V: TRBV3-1; J: TRBJ2-2; CDR3: CASSQDKAGGFTGELFF; DNA: TGTGCCAGCAGCCAAGACAAAGCGGGAGGCTTCACCGGGGAGCTGTTTTTT
size: many; D: TRBD2; V: TRBV7-8; J: TRBJ2-5; CDR3: CASSQLGLAGVGETQYF; DNA: TGTGCCAGCAGCCAACTGGGACTAGCGGGAGTGGGCGAGACCCAGTACTTC
size: .; D: TRBD2; V: TRBV6-1; J: TRBJ2-5; CDR3: CASRGRTSGLTQYF; DNA: TGTGCCAGCAGAGGACGGACTAGTGGTCTTACCCAGTACTTC
size: .; D: TRBD1; V: TRBV6-1; J: TRBJ2-2; CDR3: CASSWDRENTGELFF; DNA: TGTGCCAGCAGCTGGGACAGGGAGAACACCGGGGAGCTGTTTTTT
size: .; D: .; V: TRBV6-2/TRBV6-3; J: TRBJ1-6; CDR3: CVPLRGGKYYNSPLHF; DNA: TGTGTCCCCTTGAGAGGGGGGAAATACTATAATTCACCCCTCCACTTT
size: few; D: .; V: TRBV5-1; J: TRBJ2-7; CDR3: CASRDRGGGQYEQYF; DNA: TGCGCCAGCAGGGACCGCGGCGGGGGCCAGTACGAGCAGTACTTC
size: many; D: .; V: TRBV27; J: TRBJ1-2; CDR3: CASSTGNSYGYTF; DNA: TGTGCCAGCAGTACGGGTAACAGCTATGGCTACACCTTC
size: few; D: .; V: TRBV6-1; J: TRBJ2-1; CDR3: CASSPTQYNEQFF; DNA: TGTGCCAGCAGTCCGACGCAGTACAATGAGCAGTTCTTC
size: many; D: .; V: TRBV6-2/TRBV6-3; J: TRBJ2-7; CDR3: CASTLLGAGSSYEQYF; DNA: TGTGCCAGCACCCTTTTAGGTGCGGGAAGCTCCTACGAGCAGTACTTC
size: many; D: .; V: TRBV24-1; J: TRBJ1-2; CDR3: CATSGAGVDGYTF; DNA: TGTGCCACCAGTGGGGCAGGGGTAGATGGCTACACCTTC
size: few; D: TRBD1; V: TRBV20-1; J: TRBJ1-5; CDR3: CSARDWRGRSNQPQHF; DNA: TGCAGTGCTAGAGATTGGAGGGGGCGTAGCAATCAGCCCCAGCATTTT
size: .; D: .; V: TRBV30; J: TRBJ2-2; CDR3: CAWTHQANLAGELFF; DNA: TGTGCCTGGACCCACCAGGCGAACTTGGCCGGGGAGCTGTTTTTT
size: many; D: .; V: TRBV5-5; J: TRBJ2-7; CDR3: CASSVRDGYEQYF; DNA: TGTGCCAGCAGCGTCCGGGACGGCTACGAGCAGTACTTC
size: .; D: .; V: TRBV7-9; J: TRBJ1-2; CDR3: CASSFVSKDNYGYTF; DNA: TGTGCCAGCAGCTTTGTCTCAAAGGACAACTATGGCTACACCTTC
size: few; D: TRBD2; V: TRBV4-2; J: TRBJ2-2; CDR3: CASSQVLAGAGDRTGELFF; DNA: TGTGCCAGCAGCCAAGTCCTAGCGGGAGCCGGTGACCGCACCGGGGAGCTGTTTTTT